This T cell receptor (beta chain) was recovered during a study of blood T cell repertoires in COVID-19. Study as a whole: From the United States, Italy and Spain came samples of acute and convalescent COVID-19. Sample material is recorded as cDNA or gDNA derived from T cells, B-cell-depleted T cells, or PBMCs.

Source study methods: For nucleated cells, counts were estimated from reference gene primer amplification. The repertoire was sequenced with immunoSEQ multiplex PCR; TCRdb's copy has only in-frame clones and lacks some. The V and J calls and clone size come from that table; D and trimming were worked out from the DNA. The table lists around 240,000 clones, approximately 84% of them singletons. Trimming pared 0 bases from V and 8 bases from J, leaving 13 bases between. Germline CDR1 is LGHDT and CDR2 is YNNKEL (reference sequence). This CDR3 spans 14 amino acids. The sequence was obtained from a woman of 80 years or more with acute or convalescent COVID-19. Sequencing input: peripheral blood. This chain uses TRBV3-1 (or the pseudogene TRBV3-2) with TRBJ1-2; possibly TRBD1 for D (6 bases). The CDR3: CASSQDWGGRGYTF. CDR3 coding DNA: TGTGCCAGCAGCCAAGATTGGGGGGGCAGGGGCTACACCTTC.